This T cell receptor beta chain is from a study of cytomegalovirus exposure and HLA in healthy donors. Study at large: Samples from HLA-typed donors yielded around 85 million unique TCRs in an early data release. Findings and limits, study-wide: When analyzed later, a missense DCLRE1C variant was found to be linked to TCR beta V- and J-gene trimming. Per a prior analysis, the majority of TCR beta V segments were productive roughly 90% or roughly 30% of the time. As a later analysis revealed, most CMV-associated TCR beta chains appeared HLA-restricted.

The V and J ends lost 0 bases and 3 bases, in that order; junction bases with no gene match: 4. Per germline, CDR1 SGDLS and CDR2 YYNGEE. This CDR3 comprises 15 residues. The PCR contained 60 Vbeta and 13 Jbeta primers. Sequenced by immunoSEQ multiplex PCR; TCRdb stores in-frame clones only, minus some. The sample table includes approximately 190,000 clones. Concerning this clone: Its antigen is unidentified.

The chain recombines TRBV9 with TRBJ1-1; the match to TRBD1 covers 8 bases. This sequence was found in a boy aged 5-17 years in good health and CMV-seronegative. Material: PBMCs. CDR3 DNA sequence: TGTGCCAGCAGCGTAGGAACAGGGGGGTACACTGAAGCTTTCTTT. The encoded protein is CASSVGTGGYTEAFF.